This TCR beta chain was recorded in a study of blood T cell repertoires in COVID-19. Study information: Samples taken during acute and convalescent COVID-19 were collected in the United States, Italy and Spain. T cells, B-cell-depleted T cells, or PBMCs provided the cDNA or gDNA that served as material.

V lost 0 bases and J lost 5; bases outside the gene matches: 7. The CDR3 has 16 residues. Germline V gene sequence: CDR1 SGHRS, CDR2 YFSETQ. As processed by the authors: Reference gene primer amplification in the assay estimated nucleated cell counts. The data were produced by immunoSEQ multiplex PCR, yet TCRdb's version contains in-frame clones alone and is incomplete. Clone size and V and J calls were adopted from that table, with D and trimming inferred from the DNA. The sample holds a few hundred thousand clones; just over 85% are singletons and the top ten take almost 4.5%. This clonotype was sampled from a man in his fifties or sixties with acute or convalescent COVID-19. V and J are TRBV5-1 and TRBJ2-1, with 8 bases that match TRBD1. Material for sequencing was peripheral blood. The CDR3 loop reads CASSLGDRGRDNEQFF. The CDR3 region has the DNA TGCGCCAGCAGCTTGGGCGACAGGGGACGTGACAATGAGCAGTTCTTC.